This T cell receptor (beta chain) was captured by sequencing in a study of CD8 T cells in ankylosing spondylitis. Notes on the study in general: Certain motif variants had earlier appeared in reactive arthritis synovial fluid and blood. What seemed typical of ankylosing spondylitis blood was a TCR beta motif built from about 8 highly homologous variants.

This clonotype was detected many times. Its matching antigen is unknown. Via MiXCR, TCRdb re-called the 5' RACE reads, giving one row per CDR3 protein. The sample yields roughly 700,000 distinct CDR3 sequences, roughly 19% seen once. Germline loops: CDR1 ENHRY, CDR2 SYGVKD. With 0 bases removed from V and 4 bases from J, the gap between germline ends came to 9 bases. The CDR3 spans 14 residues. V and J are TRBV10-3 and TRBJ1-2; no reliable D call. The sequenced sample was blood, either unsorted or a sorted T cell fraction (not recorded which). This TCR came from a male donor with ankylosing spondylitis. The CDR3 protein is CAISESGGTYGYTF. The CDR3, as DNA: TGTGCCATCAGTGAGTCTGGCGGAACCTATGGCTACACCTTC.